A single sample gave rise to the 21 T cell receptor beta chains below, sequenced in a study of cytomegalovirus exposure and HLA in healthy donors. TCRdb keeps only in-frame clones here, not all; method: immunoSEQ multiplex PCR. The table lists 110,000 to 150,000 clones, 80% to 95% of them singletons, with about 0.7% in the top ten. The sequenced sample consisted of PBMCs. The receptors derive from a man younger than 35 in good health and CMV-seronegative.

The chain joins TRBV19 to TRBJ2-3; 8 bases are shared with TRBD2. The CDR3 has 15 residues. Germline loops: CDR1 LNHDA, CDR2 SQIVND (reference sequence). Trimming removed 7 bases from V and 6 bases from J; junction bases left unmatched: 12. The DNA of the CDR3 is TGTGCCAGTACTCTTCGGGCGGGGGGTTTCGATACGCAGTATTTT. It encodes CASTLRAGGFDTQYF.

This chain joins TRBV4-1 and TRBJ1-2, with 9 bases that match TRBD1. The CDR3 is made up of 14 amino acids. J was trimmed by 8 bases and V by 6 bases; bases with no gene match: 10. Germline CDR1 MGHRA, CDR2 YSYEKL. CDR3 DNA: TGCGCCAGCAGGACGACCGGGACAGGGAAGGGCTACACCTTC. Its protein is CASRTTGTGKGYTF.

The V and J genes are TRBV7-9 and TRBJ1-2, with D perhaps matching TRBD1 (5 bases). V was shortened by 4 bases and J by 6 bases, with 21 bases between the two germline ends. Germline values: CDR1 SEHNR, CDR2 FQNEAQ (reference sequence). This CDR3 is built from 16 residues. The CDR3 sequence: CASSSERRGREDGYTF. CDR3 nucleotide sequence: TGTGCCAGCAGCTCAGAGCGAAGGGGTCGGGAGGATGGCTACACCTTC. Full variable domain (rest looked up from reference TRBV7-9 and TRBJ1-2): DTGVSQNPRHKITKRGQNVTFRCDPISEHNRLYWYRQTLGQGPEFLTYFQNEAQLEKSRLLSDRFSAERPKGSFSTLEIQRTEQGDSAMYLCASSSERRGREDGYTFGSGTRLTVV.

The rearrangement joins TRBV5-8 to TRBJ2-5, with TRBD1 matching 10 bases. Per the germline V gene, CDR1 is SGHTS and CDR2 is YDEGEE. The CDR3 sequence is 16 residues long. J gave up 5 bases and V 7 bases, and 14 bases lay outside the gene matches. The CDR3 loop reads CASGTLAGTGAETQYF. In nucleotides, the CDR3 is TGTGCCAGCGGAACCCTCGCCGGGACAGGGGCGGAGACCCAGTACTTC.

This clone was seen more than once but under ten times. This chain joins TRBV20-1 and TRBJ1-2; D is unclear. The length of the CDR3 is 11 residues. Germline V CDR1 and CDR2: DFQATT, SNEGSKA (reference sequence). Trimming took 4 bases from V and 0 from J, leaving 3 bases between them. CDR3 sequence reads: CSATPNYGYTF. The CDR3 bases are TGCAGTGCTACTCCTAACTATGGCTACACCTTC.

The table lists this clone with a count of one. The genes are TRBV5-1 and TRBJ1-4; tentative D call: TRBD1 (5 bases). This CDR3 region has 16 residues. CDR1 and CDR2 (germline): SGHRS, YFSETQ. The V and J ends lost 1 base and 0 bases respectively, with 10 bases between them. Here the CDR3 DNA reads TGCGCCAGCAGCTTGTGGCGGGGCTCAACTAATGAAAAACTGTTTTTT. Residues: CASSLWRGSTNEKLFF.

This chain connects TRBV28 to TRBJ1-6, with TRBD1 matching over 7 bases. Germline lookup yields CDR1 MDHEN and CDR2 SYDVKM. This CDR3 has 14 residues. Trimming cost V 5 bases and J 9 bases; bases outside gene matches: 7. This chain's CDR3 is CASSRTGVSSPLHF. CDR3 nucleotides: TGTGCCAGCAGTCGTACAGGGGTTAGTTCACCCCTCCACTTT.

The gene calls are TRBV27 and TRBJ2-3; D is possibly TRBD2 (6 bases). The germline V gene has CDR1 MNHEY and CDR2 SMNVEV (reference sequence). V lost 8 bases and J lost 10, with 22 bases in between. The CDR3 covers 14 residues. In DNA, the CDR3 is TGTGCCAGCGGGGGAACTAGCTTTGTTAGTTCGCAGTATTTT. Protein product: CASGGTSFVSSQYF.

The CDR3 protein is CASSPPSETGSPLTF. The CDR3 DNA sequence: TGTGCCAGCTCACCACCCTCCGAGACAGGGTCCCCTTTAACCTTC. This rearrangement joins TRBV18 to TRBJ1-2; 7 bases are shared with TRBD1. The junction had 15 bases not matched to a gene; V was cut back by 0 bases and J by 14 bases. Germline-derived CDR1 and CDR2 are KGHSH and LQKENI. CDR3 length: 15 amino acids.

V is TRBV6-1 and J is TRBJ1-3; no firm D call. Per germline, CDR1 MNHNS and CDR2 SASEGT. The CDR3 runs to 14 residues. Trimming stripped 6 bases from V and 0 bases from J, with 9 bases between. The CDR3 nucleotides are TGTGCCAGCAGACCAGCGTTCTCTGGAAACACCATATATTTT. Amino acids: CASRPAFSGNTIYF.

This chain uses TRBV18 with TRBJ1-4; 7 bases match TRBD1. This CDR3 contains 17 residues. CDR1 and CDR2 from the germline V gene are KGHSH and LQKENI. V trimming: 2 bases; J trimming: 0 bases; junction bases outside the gene matches: 6. The CDR3 nucleotides are TGTGCCAGCTCACCAAAACACAGGGGATCAACTAATGAAAAACTGTTTTTT. Translated, it gives CASSPKHRGSTNEKLFF. Complete variable domain (other parts from reference TRBV18 and TRBJ1-4): NAGVMQNPRHLVRRRGQEARLRCSPMKGHSHVYWYRQLPEEGLKFMVYLQKENIIDESGMPKERFSAEFPKEGPSILRIQQVVRGDSAAYFCASSPKHRGSTNEKLFFGSGTQLSVL.

J is TRBJ2-1 and V is TRBV6-5; D call uncertain. In germline, CDR1 is MNHEY, CDR2 SVGAGI. CDR3 length: 14 amino acids. The ends were cut back, 0 bases at V and 6 bases at J, with 9 bases in the middle. The CDR3 loop is CASSYSTLSNEQFF. In nucleotides, the CDR3 is TGTGCCAGCAGTTACTCGACTCTCTCCAATGAGCAGTTCTTC.

V gene TRBV2 combines with J gene TRBJ1-2, with 7 positions matching TRBD1. This CDR3 has 12 residues. Trimming removed 6 bases from V and 2 bases from J; junction bases left unmatched: 0. Germline CDR1 SNHLY, CDR2 FYNNEI. CDR3 DNA sequence: TGTGCCAGCAGGACAGGGAACTATGGCTACACCTTC. Protein product: CASRTGNYGYTF.

The rearrangement uses TRBV27 and TRBJ2-7; D is possibly TRBD2 (5 bases). Germline CDR1 reads MNHEY; CDR2 reads SMNVEV (reference sequence). The CDR3 is 13 residues long. The V and J ends lost 2 bases and 3 bases respectively, with 8 bases between them. The CDR3 sequence: CASSLPAGYEQYV. CDR3 DNA: TGTGCCAGCAGTTTACCCGCGGGCTACGAGCAGTACGTC.

The chain carries TRBV12-5 and TRBJ1-1; no definite D call. Trimming shortened V by 1 base and J by 8 bases, and 5 bases separated the two germline ends. This CDR3 region has 11 residues. Germline lookup yields CDR1 LGHNT and CDR2 FRNRAP. The CDR3 reads CASGLAVEAFF. CDR3 in DNA: TGTGCTAGTGGTTTGGCGGTGGAAGCTTTCTTT.

The sample holds one count of this clone. The CDR3 protein is CASSAGQGAGELFF. The CDR3 nucleotides read TGTGCCAGCAGTGCGGGACAGGGGGCCGGGGAGCTGTTTTTT. This chain connects TRBV2 to TRBJ2-2; 11 bases agree with TRBD1. CDR3 length equals 14 residues. The ends lost 4 bases at V and 6 bases at J; junction bases unmatched: 1. The germline V gene encodes CDR1 SNHLY and CDR2 FYNNEI.

V gene TRBV7-2 combines with J gene TRBJ2-3; 13 nucleotides align to TRBD2. With V trimmed by 5 bases and J by 1 base, 6 bases remained unmatched. The CDR3 spans 17 residues. The germline gives CDR1 SGHTA, CDR2 FQGNSA. Here the CDR3 reads CASSKGLAGIGTDTQYF. The CDR3 region has the DNA TGTGCCAGCAGCAAGGGACTAGCGGGAATCGGCACAGATACGCAGTATTTT.

The V gene is TRBV4-1, the J gene TRBJ2-1; weak D call: TRBD1 (5 bases). The ends were cut back, 2 bases at V and 3 bases at J, with 11 bases in the middle. The CDR3 length is 15 residues. Germline values: CDR1 MGHRA, CDR2 YSYEKL. In DNA, the CDR3 is TGCGCCAGCAGCCAACAACAGGACGTCTACAATGAGCAGTTCTTC. It translates to CASSQQQDVYNEQFF.

The chain links TRBV6-5 to TRBJ2-1, with 8 nucleotides matching TRBD2. J was trimmed by 9 bases and V by 8 bases; bases with no gene match: 12. CDR1 and CDR2 (germline): MNHEY, SVGAGI. This CDR3 has 14 residues. The CDR3 nucleotides read TGTGCCAGCCACCGGGGGGGAGCCCTGGGTGAGCAGTTCTTC. This sequence encodes CASHRGGALGEQFF.

The chain carries TRBV5-6 and TRBJ2-3, with 7 bases fitting TRBD2. Looked up from germline, CDR1 is SGHDT and CDR2 is YYEEEE. The CDR3 contains 16 residues. Unmatched junction bases numbered 4, after V lost 0 bases and J lost 0 bases. CDR3 nucleotide sequence: TGTGCCAGCAGCTTGGGTGCTAGCGGTAGCACAGATACGCAGTATTTT. As protein: CASSLGASGSTDTQYF.

The table lists this clone with a count of one. The CDR3 loop reads CASSSPVGRGSYNEQFF. Written as DNA, the CDR3 is TGTGCCAGCAGCTCGCCTGTTGGGCGGGGCTCCTACAATGAGCAGTTCTTC. This chain joins TRBV7-6 and TRBJ2-1, with D possibly matching TRBD2 (6 bases). The CDR3 contains 17 residues. V lost 4 bases and J lost 0, with 16 bases in between. Per the germline V gene, CDR1 is SGHVS and CDR2 is FNYEAQ.